This T cell receptor beta chain came from a study of blood T cell repertoires in COVID-19. Libraries were prepared by immunoSEQ multiplex PCR; TCRdb keeps only in-frame clonotypes and omits some of them. The sample lists 130,000 to 150,000 clones, around 90% occurring once. This clone was observed a single time. Germline CDR1 reads MDHEN; CDR2 reads SYDVKM. There are 11 residues in the CDR3. V lost 10 bases to trimming and J lost 0 bases, with 7 bases between them. The chain is built from TRBV28 and TRBJ2-7; D is uncertain. Input material: peripheral blood. This receptor was identified in a man between 70 and 80 years old with acute or convalescent COVID-19. In DNA form, the CDR3 reads TGTGCCATTGATAGCTCCTACGAGCAGTACTTC. As protein: CAIDSSYEQYF.